This T cell receptor beta chain emerged from a study of blood T cell repertoires in COVID-19. Study-wide context: The samples span acute and convalescent COVID-19 from the United States, Italy and Spain.

In the original processing: Counts of nucleated cells, estimated from reference gene primer amplification, were obtained. Clones were sequenced by immunoSEQ multiplex PCR, and TCRdb holds only the in-frame ones, with some missing. That table furnishes V, J and clone size, whereas the DNA furnished D and trimming. The sample lists nearly 300,000 clones, 89% occurring once. V was pared by 3 bases and J by 9 bases, with 9 bases between. There are 12 residues in the CDR3. The germline gives CDR1 MNHEY, CDR2 SMNVEV (reference sequence). The rearrangement links TRBV27 to TRBJ2-1; D is perhaps TRBD2 (6 bases). Input material: PBMCs or T cells enriched from blood (not recorded which). This clonotype was obtained from a woman in her forties or fifties who had been exposed to COVID-19. The CDR3 region is CASSLGGGEQFF. The CDR3 DNA follows: TGTGCCAGCAGTTTGGGGGGAGGTGAGCAGTTCTTC.